This TCR beta chain was sequenced for a study of blood T cell repertoires in COVID-19. This clone has only one observation. TCRdb's table, derived via immunoSEQ multiplex PCR, lists solely in-frame clones and lacks some. The sample holds around 340,000 clones, about 90% seen once. V gave up 2 bases and J gave up 4 bases; unmatched junction bases: 3. From germline, CDR1 is LGHDT and CDR2 YNNKEL (reference sequence). The CDR3 consists of 15 residues. Source material: PBMCs or T cells enriched from blood (not recorded which). This chain connects TRBV3-1 (or the pseudogene TRBV3-2) to TRBJ2-2; 8 nucleotides agree with TRBD2. This receptor was taken from a woman aged 25 to 45 who had been exposed to COVID-19. CDR3 DNA: TGTGCCAGCAGCCAAACTAGCGGTGGCACCGGGGAGCTGTTTTTT. Translating gives CASSQTSGGTGELFF.